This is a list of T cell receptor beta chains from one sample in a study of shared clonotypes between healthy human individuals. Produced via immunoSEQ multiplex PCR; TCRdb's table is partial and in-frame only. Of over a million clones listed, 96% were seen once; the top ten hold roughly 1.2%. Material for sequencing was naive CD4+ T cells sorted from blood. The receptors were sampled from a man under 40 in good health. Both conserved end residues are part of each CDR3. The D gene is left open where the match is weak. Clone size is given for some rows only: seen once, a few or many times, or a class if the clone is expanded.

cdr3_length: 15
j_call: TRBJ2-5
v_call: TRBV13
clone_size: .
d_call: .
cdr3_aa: CASTYQRRGEETQYF
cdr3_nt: TGTGCCAGCACTTACCAGCGGAGAGGGGAAGAGACCCAGTACTTC

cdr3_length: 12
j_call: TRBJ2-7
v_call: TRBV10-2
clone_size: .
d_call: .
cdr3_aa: CASSGETYEQYF
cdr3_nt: TGCGCCAGCAGTGGGGAAACCTACGAGCAGTACTTC

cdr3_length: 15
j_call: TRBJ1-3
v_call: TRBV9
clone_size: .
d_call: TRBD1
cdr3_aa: CASSVVGQAGNTIYF
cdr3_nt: TGTGCCAGCAGCGTAGTTGGACAGGCTGGAAACACCATATATTTT

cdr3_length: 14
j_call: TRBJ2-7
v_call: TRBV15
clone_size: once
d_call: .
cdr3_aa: CATSNGGGTYEQYF
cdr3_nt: TGTGCCACCAGCAATGGAGGGGGGACCTACGAGCAGTACTTC

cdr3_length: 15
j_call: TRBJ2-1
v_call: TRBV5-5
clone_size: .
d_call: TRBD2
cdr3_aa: CASSSAGVRDNEQFF
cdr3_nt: TGTGCCAGCAGCTCCGCGGGAGTTCGGGACAATGAGCAGTTCTTC

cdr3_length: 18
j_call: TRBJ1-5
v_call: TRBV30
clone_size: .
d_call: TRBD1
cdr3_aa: CAWSRGGTGHLSNQPQHF
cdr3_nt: TGTGCCTGGAGTCGGGGTGGGACAGGGCACCTTAGCAATCAGCCCCAGCATTTT

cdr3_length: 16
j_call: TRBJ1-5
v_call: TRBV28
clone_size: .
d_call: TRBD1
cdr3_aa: CASRRDRGRVAQPQHF
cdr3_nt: TGTGCCAGCAGGAGGGACAGGGGACGGGTGGCTCAGCCCCAGCATTTT

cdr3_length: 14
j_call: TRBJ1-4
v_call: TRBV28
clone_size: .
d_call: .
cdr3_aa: CASSVNRANEKLFF
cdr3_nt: TGTGCCAGCAGTGTAAACAGGGCTAATGAAAAACTGTTTTTT

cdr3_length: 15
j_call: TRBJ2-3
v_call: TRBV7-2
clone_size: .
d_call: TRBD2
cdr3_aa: CASSVERGSTDTQYF
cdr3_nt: TGTGCCAGCAGCGTCGAGCGGGGTAGCACAGATACGCAGTATTTT

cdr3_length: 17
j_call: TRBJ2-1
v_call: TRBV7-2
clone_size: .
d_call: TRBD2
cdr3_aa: CASSLGSGTSGYNEQFF
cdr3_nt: TGTGCCAGCAGCTTAGGGTCCGGGACTAGCGGATACAATGAGCAGTTCTTC

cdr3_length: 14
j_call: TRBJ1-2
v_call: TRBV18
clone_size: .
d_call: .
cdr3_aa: CASSPAGANYGYTF
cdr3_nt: TGTGCCAGCTCACCAGCAGGGGCAAACTATGGCTACACCTTC

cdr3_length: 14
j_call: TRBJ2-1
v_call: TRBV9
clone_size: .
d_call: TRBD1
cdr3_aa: CASSPDRDRGRQFF
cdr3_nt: TGTGCCAGCAGCCCGGACCGGGACAGGGGACGGCAGTTCTTC

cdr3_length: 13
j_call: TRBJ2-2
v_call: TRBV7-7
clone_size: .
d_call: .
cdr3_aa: CASRLDYTGELFF
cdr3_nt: TGTGCTAGCAGACTAGACTACACCGGGGAGCTGTTTTTT

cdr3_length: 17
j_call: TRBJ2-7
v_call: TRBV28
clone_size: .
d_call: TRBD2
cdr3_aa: CASSLVGLAPILGEQYF
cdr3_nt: TGTGCCAGCAGTCTCGTGGGACTAGCGCCAATCCTGGGGGAGCAGTACTTC

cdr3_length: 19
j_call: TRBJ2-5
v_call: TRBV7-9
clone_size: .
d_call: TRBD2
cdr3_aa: CASSFGTSGRARISETQYF
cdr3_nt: TGTGCCAGCAGCTTCGGGACTAGCGGGAGGGCCAGAATATCAGAGACCCAGTACTTC

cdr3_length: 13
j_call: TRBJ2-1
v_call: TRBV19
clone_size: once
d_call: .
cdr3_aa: CASSREDYNEQFF
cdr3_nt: TGTGCCAGTAGTAGAGAGGATTACAATGAGCAGTTCTTC

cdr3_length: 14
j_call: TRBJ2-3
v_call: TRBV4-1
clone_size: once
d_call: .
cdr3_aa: CASSQDKSTDTQYF
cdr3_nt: TGCGCCAGCAGCCAAGATAAGAGCACAGATACGCAGTATTTT

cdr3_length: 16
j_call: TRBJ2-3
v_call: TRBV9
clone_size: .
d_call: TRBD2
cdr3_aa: CASSDSGLAKTPPQYF
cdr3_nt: TGTGCCAGCAGCGACTCGGGACTAGCGAAAACCCCTCCGCAGTATTTT

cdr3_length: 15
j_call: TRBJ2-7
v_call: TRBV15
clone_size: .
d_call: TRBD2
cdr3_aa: CATSRALAGVFEQYF
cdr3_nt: TGTGCCACCAGCAGAGCTCTAGCGGGAGTATTCGAGCAGTACTTC

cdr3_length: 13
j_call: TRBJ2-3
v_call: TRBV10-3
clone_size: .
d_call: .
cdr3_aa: CAIKPPGVDTQYF
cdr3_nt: TGTGCCATCAAACCCCCGGGGGTGGATACGCAGTATTTT

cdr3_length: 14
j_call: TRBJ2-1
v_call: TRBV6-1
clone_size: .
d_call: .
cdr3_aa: CASREVFPRDEQFF
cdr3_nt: TGTGCCAGCAGGGAGGTCTTCCCCCGCGATGAGCAGTTCTTC

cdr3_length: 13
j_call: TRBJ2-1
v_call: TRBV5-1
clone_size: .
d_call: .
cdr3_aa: CASSYLGRMGQFF
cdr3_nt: TGCGCCAGCAGCTACCTGGGGCGGATGGGGCAGTTCTTC

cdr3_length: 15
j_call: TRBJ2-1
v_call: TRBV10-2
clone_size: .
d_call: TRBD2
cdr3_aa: CATVPPGTSLGEQFF
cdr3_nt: TGCGCCACAGTTCCCCCGGGGACTAGTTTAGGTGAGCAGTTCTTC

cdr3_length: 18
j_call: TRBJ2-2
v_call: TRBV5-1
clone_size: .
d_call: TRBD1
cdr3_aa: CASSLRPGQNLNTGELFF
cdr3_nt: TGCGCCAGCAGCTTACGACCGGGACAGAATCTGAACACCGGGGAGCTGTTTTTT

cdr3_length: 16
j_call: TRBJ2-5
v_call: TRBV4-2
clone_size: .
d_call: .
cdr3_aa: CASSQRVGALQETQYF
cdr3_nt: TGTGCCAGCAGCCAACGGGTAGGGGCGCTCCAAGAGACCCAGTACTTC

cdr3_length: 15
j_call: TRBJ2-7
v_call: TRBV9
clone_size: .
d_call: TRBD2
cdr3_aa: CASSVGVAGVNEQYF
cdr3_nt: TGTGCCAGCAGCGTAGGAGTAGCGGGAGTCAACGAGCAGTACTTC

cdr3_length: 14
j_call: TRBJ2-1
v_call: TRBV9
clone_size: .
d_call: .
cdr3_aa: CASSGGTSYNEQFF
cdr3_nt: TGTGCCAGCAGCGGGGGAACCTCCTACAATGAGCAGTTCTTC

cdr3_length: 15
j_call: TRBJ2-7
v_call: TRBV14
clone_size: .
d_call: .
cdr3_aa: CASSQEYLTFGEQYF
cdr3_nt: TGTGCCAGCAGCCAAGAGTACCTCACTTTCGGCGAGCAGTACTTC

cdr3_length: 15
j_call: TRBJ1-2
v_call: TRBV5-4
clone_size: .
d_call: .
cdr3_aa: CASSLGAGVNYGYTF
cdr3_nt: TGTGCCAGCAGCTTGGGGGCGGGGGTCAACTATGGCTACACCTTC

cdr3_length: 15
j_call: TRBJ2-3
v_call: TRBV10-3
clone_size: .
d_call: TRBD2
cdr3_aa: CAISELAGGPGTQYF
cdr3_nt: TGTGCCATCAGTGAACTAGCGGGAGGGCCGGGTACGCAGTATTTT

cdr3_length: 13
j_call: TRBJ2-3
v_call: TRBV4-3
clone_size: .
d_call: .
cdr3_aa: CASSQEGTDTQYF
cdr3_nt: TGCGCCAGCAGCCAAGAGGGGACAGATACGCAGTATTTT